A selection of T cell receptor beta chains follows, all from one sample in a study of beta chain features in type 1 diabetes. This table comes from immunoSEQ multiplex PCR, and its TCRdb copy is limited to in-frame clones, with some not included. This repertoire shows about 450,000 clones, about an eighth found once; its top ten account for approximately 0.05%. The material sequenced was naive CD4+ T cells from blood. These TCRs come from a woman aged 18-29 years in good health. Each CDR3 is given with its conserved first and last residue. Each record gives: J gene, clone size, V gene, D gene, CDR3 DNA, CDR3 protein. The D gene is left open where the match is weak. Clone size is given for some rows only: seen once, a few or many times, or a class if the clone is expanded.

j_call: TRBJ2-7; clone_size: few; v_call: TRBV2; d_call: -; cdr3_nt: TGTGCCAGCAGCCTAGGACTGGGCTACGAGCAGTACTTC; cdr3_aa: CASSLGLGYEQYF
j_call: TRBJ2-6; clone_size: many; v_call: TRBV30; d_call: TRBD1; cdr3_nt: TGTGCCTGGGGACAGGCCTCTGGGGCCAACGTCCTGACTTTC; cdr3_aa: CAWGQASGANVLTF
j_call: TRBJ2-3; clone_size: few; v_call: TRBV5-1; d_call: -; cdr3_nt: TGCGCCAGCAGCCAGTCTCTGGATACGCAGTATTTT; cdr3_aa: CASSQSLDTQYF
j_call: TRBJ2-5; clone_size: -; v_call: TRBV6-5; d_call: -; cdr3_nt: TGTGCCAGCAGTTACTCGATCCGGCAGGGGGAGACCCAGTACTTC; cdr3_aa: CASSYSIRQGETQYF
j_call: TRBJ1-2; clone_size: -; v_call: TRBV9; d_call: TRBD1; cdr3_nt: TGTGCCAGCAGCGTAGCTTTCGGGACAGGGAATGGCTACACCTTC; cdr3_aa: CASSVAFGTGNGYTF
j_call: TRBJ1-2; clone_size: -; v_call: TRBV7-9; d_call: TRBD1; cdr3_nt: TGTGCCAGCAGCTACCCAGGGGGCGGTGGCTACACCTTC; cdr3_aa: CASSYPGGGGYTF
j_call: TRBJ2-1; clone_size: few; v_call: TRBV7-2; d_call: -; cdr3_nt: TGTGCCAGCAGCTTACTTCGGGAAGACAATGAGCAGTTCTTC; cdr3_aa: CASSLLREDNEQFF
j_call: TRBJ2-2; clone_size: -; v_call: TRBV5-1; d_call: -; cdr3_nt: TGCGCCAGCAGCTTATCCCCCCCGGGGGCAGACACCGGGGAGCTGTTTTTT; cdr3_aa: CASSLSPPGADTGELFF
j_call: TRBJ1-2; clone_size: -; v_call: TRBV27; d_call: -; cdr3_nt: TGTGCCAGCAGTTTATCACACAGGATCTATGGCTACACCTTC; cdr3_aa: CASSLSHRIYGYTF
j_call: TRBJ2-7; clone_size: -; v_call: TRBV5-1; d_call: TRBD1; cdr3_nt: TGCGCCAGCCGAACGTTGGGACAGCCTGGAGACGAGCAGTACTTC; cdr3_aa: CASRTLGQPGDEQYF
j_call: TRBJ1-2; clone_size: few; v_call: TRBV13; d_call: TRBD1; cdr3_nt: TGTGCCAGCAGCCTTCGGACAGGGGGCGCATATGGCTACACCTTC; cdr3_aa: CASSLRTGGAYGYTF
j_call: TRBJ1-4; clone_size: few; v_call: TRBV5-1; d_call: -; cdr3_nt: TGCGCCAGCAGAGTTGCAACTAATGAAAAACTGTTTTTT; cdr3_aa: CASRVATNEKLFF
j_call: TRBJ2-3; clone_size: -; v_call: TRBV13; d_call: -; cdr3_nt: TGTGCCACCCGCCTTCGGGGGAGCACAGATACGCAGTATTTT; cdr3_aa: CATRLRGSTDTQYF
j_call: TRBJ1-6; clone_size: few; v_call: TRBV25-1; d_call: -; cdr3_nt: TGTGCCAGCAGTGCCAGCGATAATTCACCCCTCCACTTT; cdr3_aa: CASSASDNSPLHF
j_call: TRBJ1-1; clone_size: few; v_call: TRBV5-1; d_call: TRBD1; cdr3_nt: TGCGCCAGCAGCTTGGCGGGACAGGGCTCAGCTTTCTTT; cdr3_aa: CASSLAGQGSAFF
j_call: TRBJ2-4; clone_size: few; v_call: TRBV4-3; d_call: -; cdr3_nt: TGCGCCAGCAGCCAAGGCCCAAGGGGGGGAGAAAACATTCAGTACTTC; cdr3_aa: CASSQGPRGGENIQYF
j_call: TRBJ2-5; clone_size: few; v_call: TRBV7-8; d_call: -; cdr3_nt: TGTGCCAGCAGCGGGCGACAGGTCCAAGAGACCCAGTACTTC; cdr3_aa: CASSGRQVQETQYF
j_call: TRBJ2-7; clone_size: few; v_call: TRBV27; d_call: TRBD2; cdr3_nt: TGTGCCAGCAGACTAGCGGGGCCAACCTACGAGCAGTACTTC; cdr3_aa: CASRLAGPTYEQYF
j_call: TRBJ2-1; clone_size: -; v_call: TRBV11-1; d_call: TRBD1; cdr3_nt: TGTGCCAGTGGGGACAGGGGAAGCTACAATGAGCAGTTCTTC; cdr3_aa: CASGDRGSYNEQFF
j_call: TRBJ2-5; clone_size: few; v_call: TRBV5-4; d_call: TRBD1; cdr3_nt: TGTGCCAGCAGCGATTCATCAGGGGGAGAGACCCAGTACTTC; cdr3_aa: CASSDSSGGETQYF
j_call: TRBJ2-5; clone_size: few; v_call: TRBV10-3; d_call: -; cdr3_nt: TGTGCCATCAAAAGGGAAGGGAAAGAGACCCAGTACTTC; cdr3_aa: CAIKREGKETQYF
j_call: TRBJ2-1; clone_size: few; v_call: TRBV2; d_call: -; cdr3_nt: TGTGCCAGCATTAAAGGAACAGGTTCTAGCTCCTACAATGAGCAGTTCTTC; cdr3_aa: CASIKGTGSSSYNEQFF
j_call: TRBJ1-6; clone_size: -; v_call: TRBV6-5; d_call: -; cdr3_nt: TGTGCCAGCAGTTATCGAAGGAGTAATTCACCCCTCCACTTT; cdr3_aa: CASSYRRSNSPLHF
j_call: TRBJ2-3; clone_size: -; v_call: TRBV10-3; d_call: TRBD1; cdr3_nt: TGTGCCATCAGTGAGCCAGGACAGGCTAGCACAGATACGCAGTATTTT; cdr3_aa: CAISEPGQASTDTQYF
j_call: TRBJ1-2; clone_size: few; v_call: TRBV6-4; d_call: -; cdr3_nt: TGTGCCAGCAGCCGAGAGGATACGGGCTACACCTTC; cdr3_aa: CASSREDTGYTF
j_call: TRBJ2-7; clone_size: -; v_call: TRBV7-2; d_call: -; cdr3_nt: TGTGCCAGCAGCTTAGTGAGACTAGAGATCCACGAGCAGTACTTC; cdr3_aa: CASSLVRLEIHEQYF
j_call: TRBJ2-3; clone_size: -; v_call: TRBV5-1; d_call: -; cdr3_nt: TGCGCCAGCAGCCGGGGGAGCACAGATACGCAGTATTTT; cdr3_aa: CASSRGSTDTQYF
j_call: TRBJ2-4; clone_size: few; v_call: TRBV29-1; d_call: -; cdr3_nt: TGCAGCGTTGGGGGTTTCGGCAAAAACATTCAGTACTTC; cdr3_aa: CSVGGFGKNIQYF
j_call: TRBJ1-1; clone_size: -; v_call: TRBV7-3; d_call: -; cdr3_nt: TGTGCCAGCAGCTTAAACGGGAACACTGAAGCTTTCTTT; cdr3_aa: CASSLNGNTEAFF
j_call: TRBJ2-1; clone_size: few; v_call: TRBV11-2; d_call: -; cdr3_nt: TGTGCCAGCAGCTTCTTTTTAAGGTATGAGCAGTTCTTC; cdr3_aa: CASSFFLRYEQFF
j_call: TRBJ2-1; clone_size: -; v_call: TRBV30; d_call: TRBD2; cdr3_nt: TGTGCCTGGAGCACCGCCCGGACTAGCGGGAGCGGCGATGAGCAGTTCTTC; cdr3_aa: CAWSTARTSGSGDEQFF
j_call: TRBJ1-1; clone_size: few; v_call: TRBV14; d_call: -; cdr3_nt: TGTGCCAGCAGCCAAGAGGGGCGGGGGCGCTTGACTGAAGCTTTCTTT; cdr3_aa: CASSQEGRGRLTEAFF
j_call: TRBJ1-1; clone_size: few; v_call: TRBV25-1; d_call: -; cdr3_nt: TGTGCCAGCAGTGCCCAGGGGAGGGGGGAGACTGAAGCTTTCTTT; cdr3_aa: CASSAQGRGETEAFF
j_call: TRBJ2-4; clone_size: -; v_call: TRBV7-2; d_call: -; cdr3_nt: TGTGCCAGCAGCAAGCTGGCTGCCGCGGCCAAAAACATTCAGTACTTC; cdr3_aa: CASSKLAAAAKNIQYF
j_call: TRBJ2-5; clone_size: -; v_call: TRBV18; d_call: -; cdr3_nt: TGTGCCAGCTCACTAGGCCGAGGCGAGACCCAGTACTTC; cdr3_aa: CASSLGRGETQYF
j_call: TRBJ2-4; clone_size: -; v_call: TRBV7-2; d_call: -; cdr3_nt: TGTGCCAGCGGTTGGGGCAAAAACATTCAGTACTTC; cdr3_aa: CASGWGKNIQYF
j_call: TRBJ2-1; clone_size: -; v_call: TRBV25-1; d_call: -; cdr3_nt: TGTGCCAGCAGTAGCTCGAGCGGGTCGGATGTCTATGAGCAGTTCTTC; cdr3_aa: CASSSSSGSDVYEQFF
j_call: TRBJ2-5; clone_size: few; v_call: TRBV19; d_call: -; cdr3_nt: TGTGCCAGTACCCAAGGGTCCAAGCAAGAGACCCAGTACTTC; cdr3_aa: CASTQGSKQETQYF
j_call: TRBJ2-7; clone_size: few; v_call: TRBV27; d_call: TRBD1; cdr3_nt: TGTGCCAGCAGTTTACTGGGGACAGGGACCTACGAGCAGTACTTC; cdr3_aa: CASSLLGTGTYEQYF
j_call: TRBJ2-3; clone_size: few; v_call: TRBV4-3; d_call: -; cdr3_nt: TGCGCCAGCAGCCAAGAGAGGGGGACAGATACGCAGTATTTT; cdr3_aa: CASSQERGTDTQYF
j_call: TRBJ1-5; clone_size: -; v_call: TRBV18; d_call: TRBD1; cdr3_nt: TGTGCCAGCGGGACAGGGGGCAATCAGCCCCAGCATTTT; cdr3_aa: CASGTGGNQPQHF
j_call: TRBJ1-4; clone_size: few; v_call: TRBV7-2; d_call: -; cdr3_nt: TGTGCCAGCAGCCCGAGACGGGCAACTAATGAAAAACTGTTTTTT; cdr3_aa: CASSPRRATNEKLFF
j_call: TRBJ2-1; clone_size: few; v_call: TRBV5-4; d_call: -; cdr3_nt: TGTGCCAGCATTCCCCTGGGGAGCTCCTACAATGAGCAGTTCTTC; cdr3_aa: CASIPLGSSYNEQFF
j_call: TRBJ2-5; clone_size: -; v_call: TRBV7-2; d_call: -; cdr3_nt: TGTGCCAGCAGCTTATCAGGGGGGCTGGAGACCCAGTACTTC; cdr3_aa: CASSLSGGLETQYF
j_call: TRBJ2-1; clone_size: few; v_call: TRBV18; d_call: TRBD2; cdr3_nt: TGTGCCAGCTCATTTAGCGGGAGTGGTGAGCAGTTCTTC; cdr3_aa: CASSFSGSGEQFF
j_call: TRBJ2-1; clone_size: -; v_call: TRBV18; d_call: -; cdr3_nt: TGTGCCAGCTCAGACAGTAGAGGGGCCTACAATGAGCAGTTCTTC; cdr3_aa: CASSDSRGAYNEQFF
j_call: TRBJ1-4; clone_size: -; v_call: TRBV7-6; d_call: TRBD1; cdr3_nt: TGTGCCAGCAGCTTAACAGGGGCGGCTGAAAAACTGTTTTTT; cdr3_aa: CASSLTGAAEKLFF
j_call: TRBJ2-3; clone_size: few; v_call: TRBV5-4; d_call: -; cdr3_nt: TGTGCCAGCAGCCCTAATCGGGGTGCCACAGATACGCAGTATTTT; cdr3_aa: CASSPNRGATDTQYF
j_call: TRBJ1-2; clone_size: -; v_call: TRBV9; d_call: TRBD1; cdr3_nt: TGTGCCAGCAGCGTAGCTCCCGACAGGGTCGGCTACACCTTC; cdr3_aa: CASSVAPDRVGYTF
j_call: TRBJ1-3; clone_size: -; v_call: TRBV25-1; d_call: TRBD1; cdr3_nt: TGTGCCAGCAGTGAACGGGGACAGGGAGGCACCATATATTTT; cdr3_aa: CASSERGQGGTIYF
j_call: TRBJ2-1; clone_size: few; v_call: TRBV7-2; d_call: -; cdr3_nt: TGTGCCAGCAGCTTTGGGAGTGTATCCTACAATGAGCAGTTCTTC; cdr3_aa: CASSFGSVSYNEQFF
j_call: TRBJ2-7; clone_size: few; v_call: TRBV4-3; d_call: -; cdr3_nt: TGCGCCAGCAGCCAAGACAGGGCGCAGCGGCGCTACGAGCAGTACTTC; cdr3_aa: CASSQDRAQRRYEQYF
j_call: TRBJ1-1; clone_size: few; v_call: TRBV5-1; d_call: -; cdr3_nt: TGCGCCAGCAGCTCCGGACAGTTGTTAAACACTGAAGCTTTCTTT; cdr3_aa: CASSSGQLLNTEAFF
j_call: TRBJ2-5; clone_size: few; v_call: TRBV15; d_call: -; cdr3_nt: TGTGCCACCAGCAGAGATCCCGGGAAAGAGACCCAGTACTTC; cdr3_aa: CATSRDPGKETQYF